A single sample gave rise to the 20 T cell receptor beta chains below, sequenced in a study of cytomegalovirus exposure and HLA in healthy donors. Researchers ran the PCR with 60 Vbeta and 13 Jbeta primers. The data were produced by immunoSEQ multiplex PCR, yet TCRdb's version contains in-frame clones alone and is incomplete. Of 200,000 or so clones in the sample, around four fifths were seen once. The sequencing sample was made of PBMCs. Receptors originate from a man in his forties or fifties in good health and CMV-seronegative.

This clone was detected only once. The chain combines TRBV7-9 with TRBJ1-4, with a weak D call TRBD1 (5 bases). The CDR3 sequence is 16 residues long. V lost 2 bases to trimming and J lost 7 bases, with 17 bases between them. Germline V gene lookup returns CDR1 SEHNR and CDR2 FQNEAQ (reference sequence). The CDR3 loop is CASSLTPGLAVEKLFF. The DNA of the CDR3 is TGTGCCAGCAGCTTAACGCCGGGACTTGCAGTTGAAAAACTGTTTTTT. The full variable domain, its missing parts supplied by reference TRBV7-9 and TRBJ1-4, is DTGVSQNPRHKITKRGQNVTFRCDPISEHNRLYWYRQTLGQGPEFLTYFQNEAQLEKSRLLSDRFSAERPKGSFSTLEIQRTEQGDSAMYLCASSLTPGLAVEKLFFGSGTQLSVL.

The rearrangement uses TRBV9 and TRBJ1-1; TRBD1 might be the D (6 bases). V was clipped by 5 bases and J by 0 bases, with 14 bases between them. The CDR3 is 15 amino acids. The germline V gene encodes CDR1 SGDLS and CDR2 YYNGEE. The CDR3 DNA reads TGTGCCAGCAGTGGGAGGGGGTCCCTGAACACTGAAGCTTTCTTT. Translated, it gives CASSGRGSLNTEAFF.

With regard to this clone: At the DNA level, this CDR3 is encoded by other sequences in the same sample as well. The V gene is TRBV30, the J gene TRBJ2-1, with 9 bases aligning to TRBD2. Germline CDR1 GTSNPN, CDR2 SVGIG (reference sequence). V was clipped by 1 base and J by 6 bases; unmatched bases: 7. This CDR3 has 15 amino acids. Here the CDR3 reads CAWSASLAGVNEQFF. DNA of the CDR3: TGTGCCTGGAGTGCCTCACTAGCGGGCGTCAATGAGCAGTTCTTC.

The CDR3 spells CASSPGTSGSSQYF. The CDR3 DNA reads TGTGCCAGCAGTCCGGGGACTAGCGGGAGCTCGCAGTATTTT. The chain couples TRBV6-1 to TRBJ2-3; 14 bases map to TRBD2. The CDR3 covers 14 residues. CDR1 is MNHNS, CDR2 SASEGT, per germline. Losses at the gene ends were 5 bases for V and 10 bases for J; bases not matched to a gene: 5.

CDR3 coding DNA: TGTGCCAGCAGCTACCTGGACAGGGATCGAGAGACCCAGTACTTC. Its protein product is CASSYLDRDRETQYF. This chain connects TRBV11-2 to TRBJ2-5; 8 nucleotides match TRBD1. The length of the CDR3 is 15 residues. The V and J ends lost 4 bases and 4 bases, in that order; junction bases with no gene match: 8. Germline V lookup: CDR1 SGHAT, CDR2 FQNNGV.

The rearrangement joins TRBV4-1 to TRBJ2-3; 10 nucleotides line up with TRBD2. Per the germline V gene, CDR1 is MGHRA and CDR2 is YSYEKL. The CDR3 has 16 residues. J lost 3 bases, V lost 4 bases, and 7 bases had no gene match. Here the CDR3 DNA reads TGCGCCAGCAGCCCTCTCCATAGCGGGAGGACAGATACGCAGTATTTT. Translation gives CASSPLHSGRTDTQYF.

The CDR3 loop is CASSSPGRARETQYF. The CDR3, as DNA: TGTGCCAGCAGCTCTCCCGGGAGGGCCCGGGAGACCCAGTACTTC. This sequence joins TRBV7-2 and TRBJ2-5, with TRBD2 matching 8 bases. Trimming took 4 bases from V and 5 from J; bases not matched to a gene: 9. Germline V gene sequence: CDR1 SGHTA, CDR2 FQGNSA. The CDR3 has 15 amino acids. Complete variable domain (other parts from reference TRBV7-2 and TRBJ2-5): GAGVSQSPSNKVTEKGKDVELRCDPISGHTALYWYRQSLGQGLEFLIYFQGNSAPDKSGLPSDRFSAERTGGSVSTLTIQRTQQEDSAVYLCASSSPGRARETQYFGPGTRLLVL.

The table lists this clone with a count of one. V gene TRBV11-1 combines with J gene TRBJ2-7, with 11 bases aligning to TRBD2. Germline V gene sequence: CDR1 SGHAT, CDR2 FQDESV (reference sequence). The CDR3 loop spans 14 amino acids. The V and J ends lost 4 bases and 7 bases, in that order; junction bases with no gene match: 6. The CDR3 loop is CASSWGLAAMEQYF. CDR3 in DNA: TGTGCCAGCAGCTGGGGACTAGCGGCGATGGAGCAGTACTTC.

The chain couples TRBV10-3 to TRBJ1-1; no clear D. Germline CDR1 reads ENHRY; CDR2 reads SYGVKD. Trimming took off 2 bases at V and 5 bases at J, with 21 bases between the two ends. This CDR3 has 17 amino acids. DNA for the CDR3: TGTGCCATCAGTGAGAACGGAGGGCAGCGGGGTAAGACTGAAGCTTTCTTT. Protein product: CAISENGGQRGKTEAFF.

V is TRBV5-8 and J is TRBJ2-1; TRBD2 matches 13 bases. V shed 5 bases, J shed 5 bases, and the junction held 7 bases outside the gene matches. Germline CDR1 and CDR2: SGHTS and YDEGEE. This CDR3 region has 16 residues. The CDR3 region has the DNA TGTGCCAGCAGACCGGGACTAGCGGGGCCCAACAATGAGCAGTTCTTC. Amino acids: CASRPGLAGPNNEQFF.

CDR3 DNA sequence: TGTGCCAGCAGGAGGGACAGATCCTACGAGCAGTACTTC. It yields the protein CASRRDRSYEQYF. V is TRBV28 and J is TRBJ2-5; 7 bases match TRBD1. The DNA end favors TRBJ2-7, so the J call may be wrong. There are 13 residues in the CDR3. CDR1 and CDR2 from the germline V gene are MDHEN and SYDVKM.

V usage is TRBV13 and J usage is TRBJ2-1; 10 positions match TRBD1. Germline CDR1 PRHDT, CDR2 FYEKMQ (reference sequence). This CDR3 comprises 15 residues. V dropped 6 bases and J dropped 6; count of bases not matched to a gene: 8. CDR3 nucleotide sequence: TGTGCCAGCAGATTAAGAAGGACAGGGGGCAATGAGCAGTTCTTC. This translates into CASRLRRTGGNEQFF.

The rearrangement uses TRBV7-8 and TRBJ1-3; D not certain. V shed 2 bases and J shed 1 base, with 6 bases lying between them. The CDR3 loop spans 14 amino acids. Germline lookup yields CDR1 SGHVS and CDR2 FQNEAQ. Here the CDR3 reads CASSLSISGNTIYF. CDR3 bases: TGTGCCAGCAGCTTATCCATTTCTGGAAACACCATATATTTT.

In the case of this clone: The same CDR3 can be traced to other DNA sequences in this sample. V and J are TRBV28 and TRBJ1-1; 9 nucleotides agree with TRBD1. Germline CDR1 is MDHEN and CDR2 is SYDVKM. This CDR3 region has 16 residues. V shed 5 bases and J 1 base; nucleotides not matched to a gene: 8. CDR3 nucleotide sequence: TGTGCCAGCAGTCGCCCACTACAGGGGGCGAACACTGAAGCTTTCTTT. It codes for CASSRPLQGANTEAFF.

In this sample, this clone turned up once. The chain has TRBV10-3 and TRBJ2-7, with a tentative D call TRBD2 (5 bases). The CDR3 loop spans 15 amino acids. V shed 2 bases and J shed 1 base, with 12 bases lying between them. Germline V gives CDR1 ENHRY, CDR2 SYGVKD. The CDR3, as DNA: TGTGCCATCAGTGAGGGTGAGGGTAGGTCCTACGAGCAGTACTTC. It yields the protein CAISEGEGRSYEQYF.

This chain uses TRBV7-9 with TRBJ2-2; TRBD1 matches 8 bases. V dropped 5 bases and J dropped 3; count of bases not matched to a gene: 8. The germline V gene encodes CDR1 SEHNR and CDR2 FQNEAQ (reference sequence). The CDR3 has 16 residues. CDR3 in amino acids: CASSLQGTGDTGELFF. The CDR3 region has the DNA TGTGCCAGCAGCCTACAAGGGACAGGTGACACCGGGGAGCTGTTTTTT.

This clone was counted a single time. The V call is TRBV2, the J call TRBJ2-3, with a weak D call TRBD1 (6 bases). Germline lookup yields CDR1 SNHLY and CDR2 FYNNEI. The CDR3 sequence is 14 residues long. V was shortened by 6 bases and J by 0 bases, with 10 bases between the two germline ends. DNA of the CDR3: TGTGCCAGCAGGGACAGCTCTAGCACAGATACGCAGTATTTT. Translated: CASRDSSSTDTQYF.

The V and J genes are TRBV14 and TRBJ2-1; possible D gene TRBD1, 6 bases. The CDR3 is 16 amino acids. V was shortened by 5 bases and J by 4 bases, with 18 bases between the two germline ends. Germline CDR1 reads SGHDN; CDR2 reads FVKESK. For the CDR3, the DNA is TGTGCCAGCAGCGGCCTGGGGAGCAGGGGTTACAATGAGCAGTTCTTC. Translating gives CASSGLGSRGYNEQFF.

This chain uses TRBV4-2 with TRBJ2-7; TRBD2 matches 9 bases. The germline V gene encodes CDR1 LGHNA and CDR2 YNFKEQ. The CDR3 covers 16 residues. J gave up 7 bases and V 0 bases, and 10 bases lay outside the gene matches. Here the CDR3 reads CASSQEVAGGPGEQYF. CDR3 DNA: TGTGCCAGCAGCCAAGAGGTGGCGGGAGGGCCGGGGGAGCAGTACTTC.

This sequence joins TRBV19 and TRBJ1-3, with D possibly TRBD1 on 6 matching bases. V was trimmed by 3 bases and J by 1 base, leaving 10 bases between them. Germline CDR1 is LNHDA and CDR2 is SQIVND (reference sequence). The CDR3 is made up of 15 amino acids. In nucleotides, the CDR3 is TGTGCCAGTAGTATCGGACAGAAATCTGGAAACACCATATATTTT. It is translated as CASSIGQKSGNTIYF. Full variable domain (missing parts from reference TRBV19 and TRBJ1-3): DGGITQSPKYLFRKEGQNVTLSCEQNLNHDAMYWYRQDPGQGLRLIYYSQIVNDFQKGDIAEGYSVSREKKESFPLTVTSAQKNPTAFYLCASSIGQKSGNTIYFGEGSWLTVV.